The 30 T cell receptor beta chains reported below all come from one sample, sequenced in a study of control samples from healthy donors and cancer patients. Repertoires were generated with immunoSEQ multiplex PCR, while TCRdb's copy carries only in-frame clones and drops some. Here the sample spans 150,000 to 200,000 clones, just over 85% being singletons. Material for sequencing was blood. Every receptor here comes from a man younger than 35 in good health.

This clone was seen a few times. The chain couples TRBV19 to TRBJ1-5; D unresolved. The ends were cut back, 3 bases at V and 0 bases at J, with 9 bases in the middle. CDR3 length: 15 residues. Per germline, CDR1 LNHDA and CDR2 SQIVND (reference sequence). The CDR3 is CASSISDYSNQPQHF. CDR3 in DNA: TGTGCCAGTAGTATTTCGGATTATAGCAATCAGCCCCAGCATTTT.

V is TRBV11-2 and J is TRBJ1-4, with D hard to call. Germline CDR1 reads SGHAT; CDR2 reads FQNNGV. The CDR3 totals 17 residues. V dropped 2 bases and J dropped 4 bases, with 17 bases sitting between them. CDR3 DNA: TGTGCCAGCAGCTTATCCGAGTTGACGGTAGATAATGAAAAACTGTTTTTT. As protein: CASSLSELTVDNEKLFF.

The chain combines TRBV24-1 with TRBJ2-3; possible D gene TRBD1, 6 bases. The CDR3 contains 15 residues. V gave up 3 bases and J gave up 0 bases, with 9 bases separating them. From germline, CDR1 is KGHDR and CDR2 SFDVKD. CDR3 protein: CATSDHTGSTDTQYF. CDR3 nucleotides: TGTGCCACCAGTGATCACACAGGGAGCACAGATACGCAGTATTTT.

V is TRBV7-2 and J is TRBJ2-1, with D unclear. V dropped 0 bases and J dropped 6 bases, with 9 bases sitting between them. The CDR3 is 14 residues long. CDR1 and CDR2 from the germline V gene are SGHTA and FQGNSA. The CDR3 here is CASSLAGSLNEQFF. The CDR3 bases are TGTGCCAGCAGCTTAGCAGGTTCCCTCAATGAGCAGTTCTTC.

This chain joins TRBV4-3 and TRBJ1-2, with D tentatively TRBD1 (6 bases). Per germline, CDR1 LGHNA and CDR2 YSLEER. The V gene lost 1 base and the J gene lost 5 bases, with 11 bases spanning the gap. The CDR3 spans 14 residues. The CDR3 bases are TGCGCCAGCAGCCAAGGGACAGATCTTTATGGCTACACCTTC. It codes for CASSQGTDLYGYTF.

The J gene is TRBJ2-5, the V gene TRBV7-2; the D gene is possibly TRBD2 (7 bases). V gave up 2 bases and J gave up 4 bases, with 14 bases separating them. The CDR3 runs to 15 residues. Germline CDR1 and CDR2: SGHTA and FQGNSA. The CDR3 protein is CASSLLGEGGETQYF. In DNA form, the CDR3 reads TGTGCCAGCAGCTTATTGGGGGAGGGGGGAGAGACCCAGTACTTC.

The gene calls are TRBV5-1 and TRBJ2-3; no clear D. The CDR3 consists of 15 residues. The V and J ends lost 4 bases and 2 bases respectively, with 14 bases between them. The germline V gene encodes CDR1 SGHRS and CDR2 YFSETQ. The CDR3 DNA sequence: TGCGCCAGCAGCCCCATCAACTACCCCACAGATACGCAGTATTTT. This translates into CASSPINYPTDTQYF.

The rearrangement joins TRBV4-2 to TRBJ2-3, with TRBD2 matching over 7 bases. The CDR3 sequence is 15 residues long. V shed 5 bases, J shed 2 bases, and the junction held 7 bases outside the gene matches. Germline V gene lookup returns CDR1 LGHNA and CDR2 YNFKEQ. CDR3 protein: CASSSQAGNTDTQYF. The CDR3 DNA follows: TGTGCCAGCAGCTCGCAAGCGGGGAACACAGATACGCAGTATTTT.

The rearrangement uses TRBV19 and TRBJ2-6; D gene uncertain. Germline V CDR1 and CDR2: LNHDA, SQIVND (reference sequence). With 3 bases removed from V and 2 bases from J, the gap between germline ends came to 8 bases. This CDR3 comprises 15 residues. The CDR3 DNA follows: TGTGCCAGTAGTATCGACAAGACTGGGGCCAACGTCCTGACTTTC. This codes for CASSIDKTGANVLTF.

In this sample, this clone turned up once. The chain is built from TRBV25-1 and TRBJ1-4, with D hard to call. CDR1 is MGHDK, CDR2 SYGVNS, per germline. Trimming took 7 bases from V and 8 from J, leaving 11 bases between them. There are 12 residues in the CDR3. CDR3 amino acids: CASTKSGEKLFF. The CDR3 DNA sequence: TGTGCCAGCACCAAGAGCGGCGAAAAACTGTTTTTT.

The genes are TRBV6-2 or TRBV6-3 and TRBJ2-7, with 10 bases identical to TRBD2. Losses at the gene ends were 0 bases for V and 0 bases for J; bases not matched to a gene: 11. This CDR3 is built from 19 residues. Germline values: CDR1 MNHEY, CDR2 SVGEGT. CDR3 in DNA: TGTGCCAGCAGTTACTCGGTGGTAGCGGGGGGTTCGCTCTCCTACGAGCAGTACTTC. Translating gives CASSYSVVAGGSLSYEQYF.

In its sample, this clone was seen once. V is TRBV18 and J is TRBJ1-3; possible D gene TRBD1, 5 bases. Germline V gene data show CDR1 as KGHSH and CDR2 as LQKENI. Deletions cut 1 base from V and 8 bases from J, with 9 bases between. The CDR3 extends over 13 amino acids. The CDR3 nucleotides read TGTGCCAGCTCACCACGGAGGGGAGACACCATATATTTT. This translates into CASSPRRGDTIYF.

This sequence joins TRBV19 and TRBJ2-7; 9 bases are shared with TRBD1. CDR3 size: 14 residues. Germline V gives CDR1 LNHDA, CDR2 SQIVND (reference sequence). V shed 5 bases and J 5 bases; nucleotides not matched to a gene: 7. CDR3 protein: CASSPRQGGHEQYF. CDR3 coding DNA: TGTGCCAGTAGTCCTCGACAGGGGGGCCACGAGCAGTACTTC.

This chain connects TRBV6-1 to TRBJ2-6; the match to TRBD1 covers 8 bases. Germline V gives CDR1 MNHNS, CDR2 SASEGT. V shed 1 base and J 0 bases; nucleotides not matched to a gene: 14. The CDR3 is 21 residues long. The chain's CDR3 is CASSEGVGRGPESSGANVLTF. CDR3 in DNA: TGTGCCAGCAGTGAAGGGGTCGGCAGGGGGCCCGAAAGCTCTGGGGCCAACGTCCTGACTTTC.

This clone came up a few times. The chain couples TRBV2 to TRBJ1-1, with D tentatively TRBD1 (6 bases). The V and J ends lost 4 bases and 7 bases respectively, with 10 bases between them. The CDR3 is 12 amino acids. The germline V gene has CDR1 SNHLY and CDR2 FYNNEI. For the CDR3, the DNA is TGTGCCAGCAGTGTTTCCAGGGGTGAAGCTTTCTTT. Its protein product is CASSVSRGEAFF.

The chain combines TRBV19 with TRBJ1-5; weak D call: TRBD1 (6 bases). Trimming removed 8 bases at V and 1 base at J, with 18 bases between. Germline V gene data show CDR1 as LNHDA and CDR2 as SQIVND (reference sequence). There are 16 residues in the CDR3. CDR3 in DNA: TGTGCCAGTCGGTCCTACAGGGCTGGGAGCAATCAGCCCCAGCATTTT. Residues: CASRSYRAGSNQPQHF.

The chain uses TRBV19 and TRBJ1-1; D ambiguous. The CDR3 has 15 residues. Germline V gene lookup returns CDR1 LNHDA and CDR2 SQIVND (reference sequence). The V and J ends lost 7 bases and 1 base respectively, with 16 bases between them. The CDR3 loop reads CASTSGFDGNTEAFF. CDR3 DNA sequence: TGTGCCAGTACCTCGGGGTTCGACGGGAACACTGAAGCTTTCTTT. The full variable domain, in which reference TRBV19 and TRBJ1-1 provide the parts outside the CDR3, is DGGITQSPKYLFRKEGQNVTLSCEQNLNHDAMYWYRQDPGQGLRLIYYSQIVNDFQKGDIAEGYSVSREKKESFPLTVTSAQKNPTAFYLCASTSGFDGNTEAFFGQGTRLTVV.

The DNA of the CDR3 is TGCGCCAGCAGCCACTCCGGGACAGGGAACACTGAAGCTTTCTTT. Its protein is CASSHSGTGNTEAFF. The chain employs TRBV4-1 and TRBJ1-1; 8 bases fit TRBD1. J gave up 1 base and V 3 bases, and 4 bases lay outside the gene matches. CDR3 size: 15 residues. Germline V gene lookup returns CDR1 MGHRA and CDR2 YSYEKL.

The rearrangement uses TRBV9 and TRBJ2-2; TRBD1 matches 8 bases. The germline V gene encodes CDR1 SGDLS and CDR2 YYNGEE. The trim removed 8 bases at V and 5 bases at J, leaving 5 bases unmatched. This CDR3 contains 13 residues. The CDR3 loop is CASGTGSTGELFF. Here the CDR3 DNA reads TGTGCCAGTGGGACAGGCAGTACCGGGGAGCTGTTTTTT.

The V call is TRBV15, the J call TRBJ1-1; TRBD1 matches 8 bases. The CDR3 contains 16 residues. The J segment lost 1 base and the V segment lost 1 base, leaving 5 bases of the junction unmatched. Germline CDR1 reads LNHNV; CDR2 reads YYDKDF (reference sequence). CDR3 bases: TGTGCCACCAGCAGAGGTGCCGGACAGGGGAACACTGAAGCTTTCTTT. Protein sequence: CATSRGAGQGNTEAFF.

The genes are TRBV12-3 or TRBV12-4 and TRBJ1-2; D is possibly TRBD1 (5 bases). V was pared by 3 bases and J by 4 bases, with 9 bases between. CDR3 size: 13 residues. This chain's CDR3 is CASSLKGIYGYTF. The CDR3 coding sequence is TGTGCCAGCAGTTTGAAGGGGATCTATGGCTACACCTTC.

The chain has TRBV7-9 and TRBJ1-1; D remains ambiguous. The V end lost 1 base, the J end lost 5 bases, and 8 bases lay between the germline ends. CDR1 and CDR2 (germline): SEHNR, FQNEAQ (reference sequence). The CDR3 contains 13 residues. CDR3 coding DNA: TGTGCCAGCAGCTTAGAGTCGGGGACTGAAGCTTTCTTT. As protein: CASSLESGTEAFF.

The chain links TRBV3-1 (or the pseudogene TRBV3-2) to TRBJ2-3; 7 bases align to TRBD2. Trimming took 0 bases from V and 3 from J; bases not matched to a gene: 12. CDR1 is LGHDT and CDR2 is YNNKEL in the germline V gene (reference sequence). CDR3 size: 18 residues. This chain's CDR3 is CASSQDRSSGPWTDTQYF. DNA of the CDR3: TGTGCCAGCAGCCAAGATCGGTCTAGCGGTCCGTGGACAGATACGCAGTATTTT.

The chain combines TRBV6-1 with TRBJ2-7; 10 nucleotides agree with TRBD1. Germline V lookup: CDR1 MNHNS, CDR2 SASEGT. The V and J ends lost 1 base and 4 bases, in that order; junction bases with no gene match: 1. This CDR3 is built from 14 residues. CDR3 in DNA: TGTGCCAGCAGTGAAGGGACAGGGGGGTACGAGCAGTACTTC. Translated, it gives CASSEGTGGYEQYF.

The chain links TRBV30 to TRBJ2-7, with a possible D match to TRBD1 (5 bases). CDR1 is GTSNPN and CDR2 is SVGIG in the germline V gene (reference sequence). The CDR3 length is 13 residues. The V end lost 5 bases, the J end lost 2 bases, and 13 bases lay between the germline ends. For the CDR3, the DNA is TGTGCCTGGCATCTTGACAGCGCCTACGAGCAGTACTTC. Amino acids: CAWHLDSAYEQYF.

The rearrangement links TRBV6-2 or TRBV6-3 to TRBJ1-6; a possible D gene is TRBD1 (5 bases). Germline V CDR1 and CDR2: MNHEY, SVGEGT. This CDR3 has 15 amino acids. V lost 5 bases and J 7 bases, leaving 15 bases between the germline ends. The CDR3 is CASSTLGLGNSPLHF. In nucleotides, the CDR3 is TGTGCCAGCAGTACCCTGGGGCTCGGGAATTCACCCCTCCACTTT.

This sequence joins TRBV6-5 and TRBJ1-1; the D gene is possibly TRBD1 (5 bases). Trimming removed 0 bases from V and 6 bases from J, with 8 bases in between. The germline V gene has CDR1 MNHEY and CDR2 SVGAGI. The CDR3 covers 13 residues. DNA for the CDR3: TGTGCCAGCAGTTACTCCAGGGCGGCTGAAGCTTTCTTT. Translated, it gives CASSYSRAAEAFF.

The chain recombines TRBV11-3 with TRBJ2-1; no firm D call. Germline values: CDR1 SGHNT, CDR2 YENEEA. The CDR3 is 14 amino acids. Deletions cut 1 base from V and 7 bases from J, with 11 bases between. For the CDR3, the DNA is TGTGCCAGCAGCTTAGGAAGTTTGGGGAATGAGCAGTTCTTC. Its translation: CASSLGSLGNEQFF.

The J gene is TRBJ2-7, the V gene TRBV28, with 11 bases lining up with TRBD2. This CDR3 contains 15 residues. Germline V CDR1 and CDR2: MDHEN, SYDVKM. With V trimmed by 5 bases and J by 7 bases, 10 bases remained unmatched. The CDR3 bases are TGTGCCAGCAGTGATAGCGGGGGGGGCTACTTGGAGCAGTACTTC. This encodes CASSDSGGGYLEQYF.

The table lists this clone with a few counts. V is TRBV11-2 and J is TRBJ1-5; TRBD1 is a possible D gene (5 bases). The germline CDR1 and CDR2 sequences are SGHAT and FQNNGV. This CDR3 region has 15 residues. Trimming shortened V by 5 bases and J by 6 bases, and 17 bases separated the two germline ends. The CDR3: CASSPGAGGSQPQHF. CDR3 bases: TGTGCCAGCAGCCCCGGGGCGGGGGGAAGTCAGCCCCAGCATTTT.